The 27 T cell receptor beta chains in this list originate from one sample, sequenced in a study of cytomegalovirus exposure and HLA in healthy donors. A multiplex PCR was run with 60 Vbeta primers and 13 Jbeta primers. Using immunoSEQ multiplex PCR, the repertoire was profiled, and TCRdb retains in-frame clones only, with some absent. Of over 150,000 clones detected, 70% to 85% appear once; the ten largest clones hold more than 3%. The sample consisted of PBMCs. The receptor source for this set is a woman aged 60-70 years in good health and CMV-seropositive.

V gene TRBV2 combines with J gene TRBJ1-2; a possible D gene is TRBD1 (5 bases). Per the germline V gene, CDR1 is SNHLY and CDR2 is FYNNEI. This CDR3 has 14 amino acids. V was shortened by 7 bases and J by 0 bases, with 12 bases between the two germline ends. The CDR3 DNA reads TGTGCCAGCAAGGCGACAGTAGCTAACTATGGCTACACCTTC. Its protein is CASKATVANYGYTF.

The chain is built from TRBV7-2 and TRBJ1-5; D might be TRBD1 (6 bases). The V gene lost 1 base and the J gene lost 11 bases, with 12 bases spanning the gap. This CDR3 contains 13 residues. Germline V gene data show CDR1 as SGHTA and CDR2 as FQGNSA. CDR3 nucleotide sequence: TGTGCCAGCAGCTTAGATACAGGGAATTCCCAGCATTTT. Translating gives CASSLDTGNSQHF. The full variable domain, with the rest looked up from reference TRBV7-2 and TRBJ1-5, is GAGVSQSPSNKVTEKGKDVELRCDPISGHTALYWYRQSLGQGLEFLIYFQGNSAPDKSGLPSDRFSAERTGGSVSTLTIQRTQQEDSAVYLCASSLDTGNSQHFGDGTRLSIL.

This clone has just a few counts. The rearrangement uses TRBV9 and TRBJ1-5; tentative D call: TRBD1 (5 bases). Trimming removed 4 bases at V and 3 bases at J, with 11 bases between. Germline CDR1 is SGDLS and CDR2 is YYNGEE. The CDR3 is made up of 14 amino acids. The CDR3 nucleotides are TGTGCCAGCAGCCCCGACAGTTACAATCAGCCCCAGCATTTT. Residues: CASSPDSYNQPQHF.

This clone was seen more than once but under ten times. The chain uses TRBV11-3 and TRBJ2-3, with 10 bases identical to TRBD1. V lost 4 bases to trimming and J lost 6 bases; unmatched junction nucleotides: 4. Per the germline V gene, CDR1 is SGHNT and CDR2 is YENEEA. This CDR3 contains 14 residues. Here the CDR3 reads CASSSGTGADTQYF. CDR3 bases: TGTGCCAGCAGCTCCGGGACAGGGGCTGATACGCAGTATTTT.

V usage is TRBV5-1 and J usage is TRBJ2-3; 10 bases match TRBD2. V shed 0 bases and J 6 bases; nucleotides not matched to a gene: 4. CDR1 is SGHRS and CDR2 is YFSETQ in the germline V gene. The length of the CDR3 is 15 residues. This chain's CDR3 is CASSLASSGSDTQYF. The CDR3, as DNA: TGCGCCAGCAGCTTGGCCTCTAGCGGGAGTGATACGCAGTATTTT. The whole variable domain, remainder taken from reference TRBV5-1 and TRBJ2-3, is KAGVTQTPRYLIKTRGQQVTLSCSPISGHRSVSWYQQTPGQGLQFLFEYFSETQRNKGNFPGRFSGRQFSNSRSEMNVSTLELGDSALYLCASSLASSGSDTQYFGPGTRLTVL.

The chain links TRBV19 to TRBJ1-5; weak D call: TRBD1 (5 bases). CDR3 length: 14 residues. Germline-derived CDR1 and CDR2 are LNHDA and SQIVND (reference sequence). V shed 3 bases and J shed 3 bases, with 9 bases lying between them. This chain's CDR3 is CASSIQGTNQPQHF. CDR3 bases: TGTGCCAGTAGTATCCAGGGTACCAATCAGCCCCAGCATTTT.

The chain has TRBV7-2 and TRBJ2-1, with TRBD1 matching 7 bases. The ends lost 5 bases at V and 6 bases at J; junction bases unmatched: 4. This CDR3 contains 13 residues. Germline assignment: CDR1 SGHTA and CDR2 FQGNSA. Here the CDR3 reads CASSQTGVNEQFF. The CDR3 DNA sequence: TGTGCCAGCAGCCAAACAGGGGTCAATGAGCAGTTCTTC.

The chain combines TRBV7-2 with TRBJ2-2; D is undetermined. Trimming removed 4 bases from V and 7 bases from J, with 7 bases in between. CDR1 is SGHTA and CDR2 is FQGNSA in the germline V gene. The CDR3 length is 12 residues. The CDR3 region is CASSYASGELFF. As DNA, the CDR3 is TGTGCCAGCAGCTATGCCAGCGGGGAGCTGTTTTTT.

The chain has TRBV6-5 and TRBJ1-3; D call uncertain. The length of the CDR3 is 15 residues. The V end was cut by 0 bases, the J end by 0 bases, with 6 bases between. Germline V gene lookup returns CDR1 MNHEY and CDR2 SVGAGI. The DNA for the CDR3 is TGTGCCAGCAGTTACTCTCCCCGCTCTGGAAACACCATATATTTT. As protein: CASSYSPRSGNTIYF.

The CDR3 region is CASSPALSNEQFF. The CDR3 region has the DNA TGTGCCAGCAGCCCCGCTTTGAGCAATGAGCAGTTCTTC. The V and J genes are TRBV7-3 and TRBJ2-1; D remains unclear. From germline, CDR1 is SGHTA and CDR2 FQGTGA. Trimming removed 5 bases from V and 6 bases from J, with 11 bases in between. There are 13 residues in the CDR3. Using reference TRBV7-3 and TRBJ2-1 for the parts outside the CDR3, the full variable domain is GAGVSQTPSNKVTEKGKYVELRCDPISGHTALYWYRQSLGQGPEFLIYFQGTGAADDSGLPNDRFFAVRPEGSVSTLKIQRTERGDSAVYLCASSPALSNEQFFGPGTRLTVL.

The gene calls are TRBV5-1 and TRBJ2-1; 7 bases line up with TRBD2. The CDR3 sequence is 16 residues long. The V segment lost 4 bases and the J segment 5 bases; nucleotides outside the gene matches: 12. Germline CDR1 and CDR2: SGHRS and YFSETQ. The CDR3 DNA is TGCGCCAGCAGCCCCGTCCCGGGACTATCGAACAATGAGCAGTTCTTC. Protein: CASSPVPGLSNNEQFF.

The chain has TRBV5-8 and TRBJ2-4; no reliable D call. Per germline, CDR1 SGHTS and CDR2 YDEGEE. This CDR3 has 11 residues. V was clipped by 5 bases and J by 8 bases, with 8 bases between them. The CDR3 protein is CASSHPDIQYF. The CDR3 coding sequence is TGTGCCAGCAGTCACCCGGACATTCAGTACTTC.

This clone was counted a single time. The chain uses TRBV7-6 and TRBJ2-6, with 9 bases matching TRBD1. Germline assignment: CDR1 SGHVS and CDR2 FNYEAQ. This CDR3 contains 15 residues. Losses at the gene ends were 5 bases for V and 9 bases for J; bases not matched to a gene: 8. Here the CDR3 DNA reads TGTGCCAGCAGCCTACCCGGGACAGGGCTCAACGTCCTGACTTTC. It yields the protein CASSLPGTGLNVLTF.

V and J are TRBV7-3 and TRBJ2-5, with D possibly being TRBD2 (6 bases). This CDR3 contains 12 residues. With 1 base removed from V and 8 bases from J, the gap between germline ends came to 8 bases. The germline V gene has CDR1 SGHTA and CDR2 FQGTGA. In nucleotides, the CDR3 is TGTGCCAGCAGCTTAAGGGCGGGAACCCAGTACTTC. As protein: CASSLRAGTQYF. The variable domain in full, with the rest retrieved from reference TRBV7-3 and TRBJ2-5, is GAGVSQTPSNKVTEKGKYVELRCDPISGHTALYWYRQSLGQGPEFLIYFQGTGAADDSGLPNDRFFAVRPEGSVSTLKIQRTERGDSAVYLCASSLRAGTQYFGPGTRLLVL.

V gene TRBV5-8 combines with J gene TRBJ1-2; tentatively, D is TRBD1 (6 bases). The V end was cut by 2 bases, the J end by 3 bases, with 8 bases between. CDR3 size: 13 residues. The germline V gene encodes CDR1 SGHTS and CDR2 YDEGEE. The CDR3 DNA follows: TGTGCCAGCAGCTTTTCAGGGGACTATGGCTACACCTTC. It translates to CASSFSGDYGYTF.

The chain couples TRBV7-2 to TRBJ2-5, with D hard to call. The V gene's germline CDR1 is SGHTA and CDR2 FQGNSA. This CDR3 is built from 11 residues. Trimming pared 5 bases from V and 1 base from J, leaving 2 bases between. CDR3 DNA: TGTGCCAGCAGCCGCCAAGAGACCCAGTACTTC. This gives the protein CASSRQETQYF.

The rearrangement links TRBV10-3 to TRBJ1-5; perhaps TRBD1 as D (5 bases). The germline gives CDR1 ENHRY, CDR2 SYGVKD. Between the trimmed V and J ends, which lost 10 bases and 6 bases, there was a span of 16 bases. This CDR3 region has 13 residues. CDR3: CATQGLEGQPQHF. The DNA for the CDR3 is TGTGCCACCCAGGGACTAGAGGGTCAGCCCCAGCATTTT.

This chain joins TRBV5-1 and TRBJ2-1; D gene uncertain. Deletions cut 0 bases from V and 3 bases from J, with 10 bases between. The CDR3 totals 15 residues. The germline gives CDR1 SGHRS, CDR2 YFSETQ. The chain's CDR3 is CASSLDEILYNEQFF. The CDR3 nucleotides are TGCGCCAGCAGCTTGGATGAGATCCTCTACAATGAGCAGTTCTTC.

This sequence joins TRBV9 and TRBJ2-1, with D unclear. V was clipped by 0 bases and J by 0 bases, with 13 bases between them. CDR1 is SGDLS and CDR2 is YYNGEE in the germline V gene. The CDR3 consists of 17 residues. The CDR3 DNA follows: TGTGCCAGCAGCGTAGCTTACTACCCGAGCTCCTACAATGAGCAGTTCTTC. It is translated as CASSVAYYPSSYNEQFF.

The rearrangement joins TRBV7-2 to TRBJ2-1; 9 bases line up with TRBD2. The V segment lost 5 bases and the J segment 7 bases; nucleotides outside the gene matches: 9. This CDR3 contains 15 residues. Germline CDR1 and CDR2: SGHTA and FQGNSA. CDR3 protein: CASSPTGGGGNEQFF. The DNA of the CDR3 is TGTGCCAGCAGCCCAACTGGCGGGGGGGGAAATGAGCAGTTCTTC.

The chain carries TRBV7-9 and TRBJ2-7; 7 nucleotides align to TRBD1. CDR3 length: 16 amino acids. Trimming took 3 bases from V and 4 from J; bases not matched to a gene: 12. Germline V gene data show CDR1 as SEHNR and CDR2 as FQNEAQ (reference sequence). The CDR3 DNA follows: TGTGCCAGCAGCTTGCTCCTTAACAGGGGTTGGTACGAGCAGTACTTC. This gives the protein CASSLLLNRGWYEQYF.

The CDR3 bases are TGTGCCAGCAGGGACAGGAGTGGAGCAACTAATGAAAAACTGTTTTTT. The encoded protein is CASRDRSGATNEKLFF. The chain has TRBV6-6 and TRBJ1-4, with 7 bases matching TRBD1. V lost 6 bases to trimming and J lost 0 bases; unmatched junction nucleotides: 7. Germline loops: CDR1 MNHNY, CDR2 SVGAGI (reference sequence). The CDR3 is made up of 16 amino acids.

The gene calls are TRBV6-5 and TRBJ2-7; tentatively, D is TRBD1 (6 bases). Germline V gene data show CDR1 as MNHEY and CDR2 as SVGAGI. This CDR3 spans 15 amino acids. Trimming pared 6 bases from V and 0 bases from J, leaving 15 bases between. This CDR3 is CASRQLGASSYEQYF. The CDR3 coding sequence is TGTGCCAGCAGACAATTGGGGGCGAGCTCCTACGAGCAGTACTTC.

The rearrangement joins TRBV6-5 to TRBJ1-1, with a weak D call TRBD1 (6 bases). Trimming removed 0 bases from V and 5 bases from J, with 10 bases in between. Germline CDR1 is MNHEY and CDR2 is SVGAGI. CDR3 length equals 14 residues. CDR3 amino acids: CASSYSGRGTEAFF. The DNA of the CDR3 is TGTGCCAGCAGTTACTCGGGCAGGGGAACTGAAGCTTTCTTT.

In its sample, this clone was seen once. Different DNA sequences within this sample yield the same CDR3. This chain connects TRBV4-1 to TRBJ1-5, with D perhaps TRBD1 (6 bases). Trimming removed 0 bases at V and 1 base at J, with 7 bases between. Germline V gene data show CDR1 as MGHRA and CDR2 as YSYEKL. There are 15 residues in the CDR3. In DNA, the CDR3 is TGCGCCAGCAGCCAAGAGGGGGCGAGCAATCAGCCCCAGCATTTT. It is translated as CASSQEGASNQPQHF.

Only one count was recorded for this clone. The chain recombines TRBV5-4 with TRBJ1-2, with 8 positions matching TRBD1. Germline-derived CDR1 and CDR2 are SGHNT and YYREEE (reference sequence). This CDR3 contains 16 residues. V shed 0 bases and J 7 bases; nucleotides not matched to a gene: 11. The CDR3 DNA sequence: TGTGCCAGCAGCTTGGCGGGTTCGGACAGGGCTGGTGGCTACACCTTC. It encodes CASSLAGSDRAGGYTF.

The V call is TRBV11-3, the J call TRBJ2-1; D is unresolved. V lost 2 bases and J 6 bases, leaving 11 bases between the germline ends. CDR1 and CDR2 (germline): SGHNT, YENEEA. The CDR3 spans 14 residues. The CDR3 region has the DNA TGTGCCAGCAGCTTATCCTCCGGCGGCAATGAGCAGTTCTTC. Amino acids: CASSLSSGGNEQFF.